The present T cell receptor (beta chain) was sequenced within a study of STAT5B mutations in CD4+ large granular lymphocyte leukemia. Study outcomes and limitations: Patient CD4-sorted repertoires looked more clonal than healthy CD4+ repertoires, even without putative leukemic clones.

Sequencing was at survey level. In the original workflow: Productive clonotypes were detectable down to 2.59 x 10-5 frequency. Profiled with immunoSEQ multiplex PCR; TCRdb holds only in-frame clones, not every one. D and trimming were read from the DNA, whereas the V and J calls and clone size are those reported in that table. Of roughly 30,000 clones in the sample, more than 65% are singletons; the top ten hold roughly 2%. Turning to this clone: Its specificity is unknown.

The TCR comes from a human donor in good health. Sequencing was carried out using CD4+ T cells from blood buffy coats.

The CDR3 region is CASSVRGEQYF. CDR3 nucleotides: TGTGCCAGCAGTGTCAGGGGCGAGCAGTACTTC. The chain uses TRBV28 and TRBJ2-7, with D tentatively TRBD1 (6 bases). The CDR3 has 11 amino acids. The germline CDR1 and CDR2 sequences are MDHEN and SYDVKM. V lost 5 bases and J 6 bases, leaving 8 bases between the germline ends.